These 22 T cell receptor beta chains were all obtained from the same sample, sequenced in a study of blood T cell repertoires in COVID-19. Libraries were prepared by immunoSEQ multiplex PCR; TCRdb keeps only in-frame clonotypes and omits some of them. The sample consists of about 80,000 clones, around 84% of them appearing once. The sequencing input was peripheral blood. Source of these receptors: a woman in her seventies with acute or convalescent COVID-19.

The J gene is TRBJ1-1, the V gene TRBV30, with a weak D call TRBD1 (6 bases). Trimming cost V 1 base and J 1 base, with 10 bases left between them. Per the germline V gene, CDR1 is GTSNPN and CDR2 is SVGIG (reference sequence). There are 14 residues in the CDR3. CDR3 coding DNA: TGTGCCTGGAGTGGGGGGCCCCGGAACACTGAAGCTTTCTTT. Its protein product is CAWSGGPRNTEAFF.

This clone was counted between two and nine times. The chain has TRBV10-3 and TRBJ2-7, with TRBD2 identical over 7 bases. This CDR3 contains 12 residues. The trim removed 10 bases at V and 6 bases at J, leaving 9 bases unmatched. Germline assignment: CDR1 ENHRY and CDR2 SYGVKD. CDR3 coding DNA: TGTGCCAGTGGGGAGGGCTACCGCGAGCAGTACTTC. Residues: CASGEGYREQYF.

CDR3 sequence reads: CATSRDAESRLRGEKLFF. The CDR3 DNA is TGTGCCACCAGCAGAGATGCGGAGTCACGGCTTCGGGGTGAAAAACTGTTTTTT. This chain links TRBV15 with TRBJ1-4; D gene uncertain. V shed 0 bases and J shed 7 bases, with 21 bases lying between them. The CDR3 consists of 18 residues. CDR1 LNHNV and CDR2 YYDKDF come from the germline V gene (reference sequence).

The chain has TRBV19 and TRBJ2-7; D is unclear. CDR1 and CDR2 from the germline V gene are LNHDA and SQIVND (reference sequence). This CDR3 comprises 14 residues. V was trimmed by 0 bases and J by 0 bases, leaving 6 bases between them. CDR3 sequence: CASSIDRNSYEQYF. Written as DNA, the CDR3 is TGTGCCAGTAGTATAGACAGGAACTCCTACGAGCAGTACTTC.

The V gene is TRBV30, the J gene TRBJ2-3, with TRBD2 identical over 8 bases. The CDR3 sequence is 14 residues long. The junction had 3 bases not matched to a gene; V was cut back by 2 bases and J by 2 bases. Germline V CDR1 and CDR2: GTSNPN, SVGIG (reference sequence). The CDR3, as DNA: TGTGCCTGGAGTAGCGGGGGCCTCACAGATACGCAGTATTTT. It yields the protein CAWSSGGLTDTQYF.

The V gene is TRBV14, the J gene TRBJ2-3; 12 bases match TRBD2. CDR1 SGHDN and CDR2 FVKESK come from the germline V gene. V gave up 6 bases and J gave up 6 bases; unmatched junction bases: 19. This CDR3 region has 19 residues. The CDR3 loop is CASRPTSGRGRGSRDTQYF. The DNA for the CDR3 is TGTGCCAGCAGACCGACTAGCGGGAGAGGAAGGGGGTCTCGGGATACGCAGTATTTT. Using reference TRBV14 and TRBJ2-3 for the parts outside the CDR3, the full variable domain is EAGVTQFPSHSVIEKGQTVTLRCDPISGHDNLYWYRRVMGKEIKFLLHFVKESKQDESGMPNNRFLAERTGGTYSTLKVQPAELEDSGVYFCASRPTSGRGRGSRDTQYFGPGTRLTVL.

This sequence joins TRBV29-1 and TRBJ1-2; D possibly corresponds to TRBD1 (5 bases). CDR3 length: 12 residues. V lost 4 bases and J lost 4, with 10 bases in between. Germline V gene sequence: CDR1 SQVTM, CDR2 ANQGSEA. The CDR3: CSVGAGIYGYTF. In DNA form, the CDR3 reads TGCAGCGTTGGGGCAGGGATCTATGGCTACACCTTC.

V gene TRBV9 combines with J gene TRBJ1-4, with 9 bases lining up with TRBD1. Trimming took 4 bases from V and 8 from J; bases not matched to a gene: 9. The germline V gene encodes CDR1 SGDLS and CDR2 YYNGEE. CDR3 length: 15 residues. CDR3 nucleotide sequence: TGTGCCAGCAGCAAGCAAACCGGGACAGGGGAAAAACTGTTTTTT. It encodes CASSKQTGTGEKLFF.

The chain combines TRBV6-1 with TRBJ2-3; TRBD1 is a possible D gene (6 bases). Germline V gene lookup returns CDR1 MNHNS and CDR2 SASEGT. CDR3 length: 17 amino acids. The V end lost 4 bases, the J end lost 2 bases, and 19 bases lay between the germline ends. The CDR3 loop is CASSGRAGTLNTDTQYF. CDR3 sequence (DNA): TGTGCCAGCAGTGGACGCGCCGGGACACTCAACACAGATACGCAGTATTTT.

V gene TRBV5-1 combines with J gene TRBJ1-4, with 7 bases fitting TRBD1. Germline V gene lookup returns CDR1 SGHRS and CDR2 YFSETQ. V was pared by 0 bases and J by 8 bases, with 4 bases of the junction left unmatched. There are 14 residues in the CDR3. The CDR3, as DNA: TGCGCCAGCAGCTTGGTGGAGGGGGCGGAAAAACTGTTTTTT. Translation: CASSLVEGAEKLFF.

The chain has TRBV29-1 and TRBJ2-3, with a possible D match to TRBD2 (7 bases). Trimming cost V 7 bases and J 5 bases, with 19 bases left between them. CDR1 is SQVTM, CDR2 ANQGSEA, per germline. The CDR3 runs to 14 residues. The CDR3 protein is CSAWGGQGRDTQYF. In DNA, the CDR3 is TGCAGCGCTTGGGGGGGCCAGGGCAGAGATACGCAGTATTTT.

The CDR3 DNA is TGTGCCAGCAGCCAAGTACCCCCGGGACAGGTCCCTGCTAATAAAAATGAGCAGTTCTTC. Translating gives CASSQVPPGQVPANKNEQFF. The V call is TRBV3-1 (or the pseudogene TRBV3-2), the J call TRBJ2-1, with TRBD1 matching over 8 bases. CDR1 is LGHDT and CDR2 is YNNKEL in the germline V gene (reference sequence). The trim removed 1 base at V and 7 bases at J, leaving 21 bases unmatched. This CDR3 contains 20 residues.

V and J are TRBV6-5 and TRBJ2-2; D ambiguous. The CDR3 is made up of 13 amino acids. CDR1 and CDR2 (germline): MNHEY, SVGAGI. Trimming removed 6 bases at V and 1 base at J, with 6 bases between. CDR3 DNA: TGTGCCAGCAGGAGAGAGAACACCGGGGAGCTGTTTTTT. It specifies CASRRENTGELFF.

This clone showed up just once. Mismatch with germline at one junction end may stem from a read error. The chain recombines TRBV18 with TRBJ1-2, with 8 bases matching TRBD1. Germline values: CDR1 KGHSH, CDR2 LQKENI. The CDR3 consists of 13 residues. The CDR3 region has the DNA TGTGCCAGCTCACTGGACAGGGAGGTTTATCGGTCCTTC. Translating gives CASSLDREVYRSF.

This rearrangement joins TRBV7-3 to TRBJ2-7; D is uncertain. CDR3 length equals 13 residues. The V end was cut by 5 bases, the J end by 5 bases, with 13 bases between. Germline V CDR1 and CDR2: SGHTA, FQGTGA. CDR3 protein: CASSPSHSNEQYF. The DNA for the CDR3 is TGTGCCAGCAGCCCCTCTCACAGCAACGAGCAGTACTTC.

The chain uses TRBV29-1 and TRBJ2-7, with 8 bases fitting TRBD2. The CDR3 runs to 12 residues. V was clipped by 6 bases and J by 0 bases; unmatched bases: 1. Germline V lookup: CDR1 SQVTM, CDR2 ANQGSEA. The CDR3 nucleotides are TGCAGCGTAGCGGGGGTCTCCTACGAGCAGTACTTC. Translated: CSVAGVSYEQYF.

V usage is TRBV7-9 and J usage is TRBJ2-7; no definite D call. Trimming stripped 5 bases from V and 0 bases from J, with 8 bases between. Germline CDR1 and CDR2: SEHNR and FQNEAQ (reference sequence). There are 13 residues in the CDR3. The CDR3 reads CASSQPSSYEQYF. CDR3 DNA sequence: TGTGCCAGCAGCCAGCCTAGCTCCTACGAGCAGTACTTC.

The genes are TRBV19 and TRBJ1-5, with 7 bases matching TRBD1. The trim removed 11 bases at V and 6 bases at J, leaving 7 bases unmatched. Germline CDR1 and CDR2: LNHDA and SQIVND (reference sequence). This CDR3 comprises 12 residues. CDR3 loop: CAGGTDVQPQHF. CDR3 DNA: TGTGCCGGGGGGACAGATGTTCAGCCCCAGCATTTT.

This chain connects TRBV5-1 to TRBJ2-1, with 7 positions matching TRBD2. V lost 3 bases and J lost 9; bases outside the gene matches: 9. The CDR3 loop spans 14 amino acids. Germline values: CDR1 SGHRS, CDR2 YFSETQ. The CDR3 region is CASSYGRRVGEQFF. CDR3 in DNA: TGCGCCAGCAGCTACGGGAGGAGGGTGGGTGAGCAGTTCTTC.

This chain's CDR3 is CASSLGLAVNTGELFF. CDR3 sequence (DNA): TGTGCCAGCAGCTTAGGACTAGCGGTGAACACCGGGGAGCTGTTTTTT. The chain employs TRBV5-8 and TRBJ2-2; 10 bases agree with TRBD2. J lost 1 base, V lost 2 bases, and 2 bases had no gene match. The germline gives CDR1 SGHTS, CDR2 YDEGEE. The CDR3 runs to 16 residues.

V is TRBV3-1 (or the pseudogene TRBV3-2) and J is TRBJ2-7; unclear D gene. The CDR3 loop spans 14 amino acids. Trimming cost V 1 base and J 3 bases, with 10 bases left between them. Germline V lookup: CDR1 LGHDT, CDR2 YNNKEL (reference sequence). Here the CDR3 DNA reads TGTGCCAGCAGCCAAGTTGCGCCGGGCTACGAGCAGTACTTC. Its protein product is CASSQVAPGYEQYF.

V is TRBV7-2 and J is TRBJ2-5; 8 bases are a match to TRBD1. V shed 6 bases, J shed 3 bases, and the junction held 6 bases outside the gene matches. The CDR3 runs 14 residues. Germline-derived CDR1 and CDR2 are SGHTA and FQGNSA. The CDR3 region is CASSSTGDKETQYF. CDR3 sequence (DNA): TGTGCCAGCAGTTCGACAGGGGACAAAGAGACCCAGTACTTC.